The present entry profiles one TCR beta chain with its context. This entry belongs to a study of T cell responses to AZD1222 COVID-19 vaccine. Sequencing was performed with immunoSEQ multiplex PCR; in TCRdb, only in-frame clones are kept and a portion is missing. The data show 70,000 to 90,000 clones, roughly 90% seen once. Looked up from germline, CDR1 is SGHRS and CDR2 is YFSETQ. The CDR3 is 13 residues long. Deletions cut 4 bases from V and 4 bases from J, with 9 bases between. The TCR sequence derives from an adult in good health. The chain joins TRBV5-1 to TRBJ2-1; D possibly corresponds to TRBD2 (6 bases). Sequencing was performed on peripheral blood, taken on day 0 of AZD1222 vaccination. CDR3 loop: CASSEGLYNEQFF. The CDR3 DNA is TGCGCCAGCAGCGAGGGACTTTACAATGAGCAGTTCTTC.